Listed here is a single TCR beta chain. Its antigen is still unknown. TCRdb keeps only in-frame clones here, not all; method: immunoSEQ multiplex PCR. The sample consists of 68,000 or so clones, about 83% of them appearing once. This sample is part of a study of OX40 agonist ivuxolimab in advanced cancers. Study-wide background: The drug used for patients, ivuxolimab, was an agonistic anti-OX40 (CD134) antibody. General observations from the study: At doses 0.1 to 3.0 mg/kg, CD4+ and CD8+ clones expanded. The mean number of expanded clones was higher in CD8+ T cells than in CD4+.

CDR3 size: 11 residues. Trimming shortened V by 5 bases and J by 7 bases, and 8 bases separated the two germline ends. CDR1 and CDR2 (germline): LNHDA, SQIVND (reference sequence). Peripheral blood came from all dose cohorts at three timepoints. The material was CD4+ or CD8+ T cells sorted from blood, obtained in a trial of the OX40 agonist ivuxolimab. This receptor was taken from an adult with an advanced solid tumor such as melanoma, head and neck, liver or kidney cancer. The rearrangement joins TRBV19 to TRBJ1-2; D not certain. The CDR3: CASSGPGGYTF. Written as DNA, the CDR3 is TGTGCCAGTAGTGGGCCGGGTGGCTACACCTTC.